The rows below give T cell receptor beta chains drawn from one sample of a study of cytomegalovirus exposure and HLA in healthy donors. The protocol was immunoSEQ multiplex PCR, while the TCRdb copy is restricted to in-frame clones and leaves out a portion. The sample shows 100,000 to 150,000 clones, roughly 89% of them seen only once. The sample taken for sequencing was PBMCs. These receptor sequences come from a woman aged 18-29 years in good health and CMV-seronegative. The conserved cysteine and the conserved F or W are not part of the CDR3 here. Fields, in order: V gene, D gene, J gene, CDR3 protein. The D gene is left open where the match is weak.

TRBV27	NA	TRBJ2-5	ASSHMPVETQY
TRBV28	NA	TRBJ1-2	ASSLQGIVWDGYT
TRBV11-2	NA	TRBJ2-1	ASSLALGNSYNEQF
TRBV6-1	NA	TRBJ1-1	ASRFMNTEAF
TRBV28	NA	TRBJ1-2	ASSLTDYGYT
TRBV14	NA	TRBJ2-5	ASAFRGETQY
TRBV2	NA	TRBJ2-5	ASSEEWGRETQY
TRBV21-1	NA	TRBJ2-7	ASSKPSGSLYEQY
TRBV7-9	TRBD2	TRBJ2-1	ASSLSGTGTSGRNEQF
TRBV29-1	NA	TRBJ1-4	SALQSEKLF
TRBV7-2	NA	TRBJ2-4	ASSLLSLAKNIQY
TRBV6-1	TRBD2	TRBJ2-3	ASKKTSGGSSRQY
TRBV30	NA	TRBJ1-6	AWVDRDSPLH
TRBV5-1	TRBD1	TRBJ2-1	ASSLGQGLLYNEQF
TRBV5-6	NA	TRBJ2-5	ASSSQGVEETQY
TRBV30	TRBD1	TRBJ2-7	AWRTGMWSYEQY
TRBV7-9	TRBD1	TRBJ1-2	ASSDGQGYGYT
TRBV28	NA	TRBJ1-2	ASSSDGGGHGYT
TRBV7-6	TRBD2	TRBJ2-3	ASSSLAGITDTQY
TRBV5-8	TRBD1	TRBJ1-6	ASSPPWTGPSLGSPLH
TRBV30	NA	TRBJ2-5	AWNRRAQETQY
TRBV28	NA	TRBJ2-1	ASSFHQVYEQF
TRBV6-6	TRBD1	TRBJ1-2	ASSSYPGGSDYGYT
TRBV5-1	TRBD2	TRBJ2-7	ASSPPGLAYEQY
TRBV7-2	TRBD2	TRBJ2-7	ASSPWTSESYEQY
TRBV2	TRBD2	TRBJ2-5	ASRRGLAAQETQY
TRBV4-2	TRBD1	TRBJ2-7	ASSQADRGSEQY
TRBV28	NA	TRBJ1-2	ASSPPPPKGIFYGYT
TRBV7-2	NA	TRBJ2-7	ASSLVLTYEQY